This T cell receptor (beta chain) was found in a study of blood T cell repertoires in COVID-19. Study-level information: The United States, Italy and Spain provided the acute and convalescent COVID-19 samples. T cells, B-cell-depleted T cells, or PBMCs supplied cDNA or gDNA.

Repertoires were generated with immunoSEQ multiplex PCR, while TCRdb's copy carries only in-frame clones and drops some. Of over 130,000 clones listed, about three quarters were seen once; the top ten hold approximately 9%. V lost 4 bases and J lost 4, with 8 bases in between. Germline V gene lookup returns CDR1 KGHDR and CDR2 SFDVKD. This CDR3 has 13 residues. Sequenced material: peripheral blood. The gene calls are TRBV24-1 and TRBJ2-3; a possible D gene is TRBD1 (5 bases). This clonotype was obtained from a woman aged 45-65 years with active or convalescent COVID-19. The CDR3, as DNA: TGTGCCACCAGTGACAGGGCTGCAGATACGCAGTATTTT. This codes for CATSDRAADTQYF.